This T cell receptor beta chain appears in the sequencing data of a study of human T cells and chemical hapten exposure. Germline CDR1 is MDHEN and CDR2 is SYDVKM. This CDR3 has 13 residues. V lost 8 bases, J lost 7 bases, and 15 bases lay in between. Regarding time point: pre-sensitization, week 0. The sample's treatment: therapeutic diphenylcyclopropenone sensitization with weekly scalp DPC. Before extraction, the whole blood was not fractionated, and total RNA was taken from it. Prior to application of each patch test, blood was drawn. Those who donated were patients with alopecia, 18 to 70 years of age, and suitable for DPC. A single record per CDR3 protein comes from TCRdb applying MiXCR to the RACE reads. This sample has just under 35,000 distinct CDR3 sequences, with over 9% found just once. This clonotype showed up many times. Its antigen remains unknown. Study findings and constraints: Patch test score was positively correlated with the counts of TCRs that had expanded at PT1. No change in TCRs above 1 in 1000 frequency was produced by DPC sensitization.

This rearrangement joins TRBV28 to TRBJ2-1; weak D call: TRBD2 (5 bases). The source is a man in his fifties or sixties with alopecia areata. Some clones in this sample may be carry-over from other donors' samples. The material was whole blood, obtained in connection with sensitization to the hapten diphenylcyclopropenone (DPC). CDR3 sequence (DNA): TGTGCCAGCGATTCAGCAGCGGAGAATGAGCAGTTCTTC. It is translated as CASDSAAENEQFF.